This TCR beta chain was sequenced in a study of blood T cell repertoires in COVID-19. Background on the study: Italy, Spain and the United States were the sources of the convalescent and acute COVID-19 samples. Sources were T cells, B-cell-depleted T cells, or PBMCs; the material itself was cDNA or gDNA.

Authors' data handling: Using reference gene primer amplification, nucleated cell counts were estimated. Sequencing was performed with immunoSEQ multiplex PCR; in TCRdb, only in-frame clones are kept and a portion is missing. The V and J calls and clone size are taken from that table; D and trimming were inferred from the DNA. The sample records some 16,000 clones, 85% to 95% being singletons. The specimen was peripheral blood. This receptor was obtained from a human donor in a cohort sampled during active COVID-19.

The CDR3 region is CASSQGGQWANYGYTF. The CDR3 region has the DNA TGTGCCAGCAGCCAAGGGGGACAGTGGGCTAACTATGGCTACACCTTC. This chain uses TRBV3-1 (or the pseudogene TRBV3-2) with TRBJ1-2; the match to TRBD1 covers 7 bases. Germline CDR1 and CDR2: LGHDT and YNNKEL (reference sequence). The CDR3 consists of 16 residues. V shed 1 base, J shed 0 bases, and the junction held 5 bases outside the gene matches.